The source of this T cell receptor (beta chain) is a study of T cell repertoires in cytomegalovirus infection. Study in general: In public TCR beta signatures, there were indications of both CMV infection and matching HLA type. Findings of the study overall: The cumulative frequency of public TCR beta families distinguished individuals who carried CMV together with the relevant HLA. HLA-C-restricted TCR beta clonotypes specific for CMV led the ex vivo response.

This clonotype was detected ten times or more. The antigen is undetermined. TCRdb independently ran MiXCR on the reads; one entry per CDR3 protein. The repertoire holds some 170,000 distinct CDR3 sequences, with 17% as singletons. Germline V gene data show CDR1 as SEHNR and CDR2 as FQNEAQ (reference sequence). This CDR3 is built from 15 residues. V lost 0 bases and J lost 5, with 13 bases in between. V and J are TRBV7-9 and TRBJ1-1, with D unclear. The clonotype comes from a human donor in good health (CMV status not recorded). Some clones in this sample may be carry-over from other donors' samples. Sequenced input: CD8+ T cells from PBMCs. This chain's CDR3 is CASSLAEGRETEAFF. The CDR3 DNA sequence: TGTGCCAGCAGCTTAGCAGAGGGAAGGGAGACTGAAGCTTTCTTT.